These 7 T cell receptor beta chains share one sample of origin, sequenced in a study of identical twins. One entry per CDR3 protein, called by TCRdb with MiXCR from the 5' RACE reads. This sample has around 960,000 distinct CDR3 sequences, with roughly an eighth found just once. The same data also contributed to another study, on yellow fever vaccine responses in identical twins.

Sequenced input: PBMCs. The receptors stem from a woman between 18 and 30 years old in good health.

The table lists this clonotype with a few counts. The CDR3 DNA reads TGCAGTCTAAGACGCGGAGTAGCGGGAATCTACGAGCAGTACTTC. Residues: CSLRRGVAGIYEQYF. J is TRBJ2-7 and V is TRBV20-1; TRBD2 aligns across 8 bases. The germline CDR1 and CDR2 sequences are DFQATT and SNEGSKA (reference sequence). Unmatched junction bases numbered 15, after V lost 8 bases and J lost 3 bases. CDR3 length: 15 amino acids.

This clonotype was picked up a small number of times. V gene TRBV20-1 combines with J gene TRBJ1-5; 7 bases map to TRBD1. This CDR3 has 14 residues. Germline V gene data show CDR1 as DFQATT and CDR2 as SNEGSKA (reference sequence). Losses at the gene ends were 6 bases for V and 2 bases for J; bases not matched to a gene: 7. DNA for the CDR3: TGCAGTGCCCGACAGGGAGGGCGCAATCAGCCCCAGCATTTT. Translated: CSARQGGRNQPQHF.

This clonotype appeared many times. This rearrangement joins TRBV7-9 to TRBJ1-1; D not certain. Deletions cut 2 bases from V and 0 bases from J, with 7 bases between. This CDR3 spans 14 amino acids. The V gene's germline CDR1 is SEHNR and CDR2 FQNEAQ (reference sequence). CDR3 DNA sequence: TGTGCCAGCAGCTTAAACCGGGTGAACACTGAAGCTTTCTTT. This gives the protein CASSLNRVNTEAFF.

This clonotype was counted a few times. The CDR3 here is CASSLGRLREGFEQYF. CDR3 nucleotides: TGTGCCAGCAGCTTAGGTCGTTTGCGGGAGGGTTTCGAGCAGTACTTC. The chain links TRBV7-9 to TRBJ2-7, with TRBD2 identical over 9 bases. This CDR3 spans 16 amino acids. From germline, CDR1 is SEHNR and CDR2 FQNEAQ (reference sequence). V was clipped by 1 base and J by 6 bases; unmatched bases: 10.

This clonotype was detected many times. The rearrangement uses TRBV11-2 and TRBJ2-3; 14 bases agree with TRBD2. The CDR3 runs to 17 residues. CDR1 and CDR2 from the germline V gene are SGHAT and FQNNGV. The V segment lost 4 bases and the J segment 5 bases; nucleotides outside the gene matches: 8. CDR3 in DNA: TGTGCCAGCAGCTCACTTCCCGGACTAGCGGGGGGAGATACGCAGTATTTT. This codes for CASSSLPGLAGGDTQYF. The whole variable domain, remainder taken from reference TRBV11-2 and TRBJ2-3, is EAGVAQSPRYKIIEKRQSVAFWCNPISGHATLYWYQQILGQGPKLLIQFQNNGVVDDSQLPKDRFSAERLKGVDSTLKIQPAKLEDSAVYLCASSSLPGLAGGDTQYFGPGTRLTVL.

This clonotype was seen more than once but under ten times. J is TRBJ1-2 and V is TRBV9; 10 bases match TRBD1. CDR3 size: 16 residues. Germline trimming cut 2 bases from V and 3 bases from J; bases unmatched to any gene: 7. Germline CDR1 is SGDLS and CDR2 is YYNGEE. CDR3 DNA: TGTGCCAGCAGCGTCGATCCGGGACAGGGGTACTATGGCTACACCTTC. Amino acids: CASSVDPGQGYYGYTF.

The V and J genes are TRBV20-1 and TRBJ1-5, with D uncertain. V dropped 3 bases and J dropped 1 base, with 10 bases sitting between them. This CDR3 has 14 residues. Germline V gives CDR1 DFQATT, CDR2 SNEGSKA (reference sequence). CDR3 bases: TGCAGTGCTAGTACGTCACCCAGCAATCAGCCCCAGCATTTT. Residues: CSASTSPSNQPQHF.